The clone carrying this T cell receptor beta chain was counted at least ten times. Its antigen remains unknown. Unseparated into fractions, whole blood served as the source from which total RNA was extracted. Single cDNA molecules in the library carried unique molecular identifiers attached during preparation. Each CDR3 protein is one row after TCRdb ran MiXCR on the 5' RACE reads. The sample lists 110,000 to 150,000 distinct CDR3 sequences, 4.1% occurring once. These data are taken from a study of human T cells and chemical hapten exposure. About the study: Yields of TCR per sample differed, chiefly owing to small differences in pooled library volume. Study-wide results and caveats: High-frequency TCRs, those above 1 in 1000, stayed the same after DPC sensitization.

The receptor's source is a female donor in good health.

CDR3 DNA: TGTGCCAGCAGCCGCTCGGGGAATACAGATACGCAGTATTTT. Translated, it gives CASSRSGNTDTQYF. The rearrangement joins TRBV7-2 to TRBJ2-3; D may be TRBD2 (5 bases). V lost 5 bases, J lost 3 bases, and 12 bases lay in between. The CDR3 loop spans 14 amino acids. CDR1 and CDR2 from the germline V gene are SGHTA and FQGNSA.